What follows is one TCR beta chain and its context. The antigen is undetermined. PCR primers comprised 60 Vbeta and 13 Jbeta primers. The repertoire was sequenced with immunoSEQ multiplex PCR; TCRdb's copy has only in-frame clones and lacks some. The sample carries some 150,000 clones, over 75% recorded once. The sample originates from a study of cytomegalovirus exposure and HLA in healthy donors. Study results and caveats: Productive status was seen about 90% or about 30% of the time for most TCR beta V segments in an earlier analysis.

Germline CDR1 and CDR2: MGHRA and YSYEKL. This CDR3 is 17 amino acids long. After removal of 1 base from V and 6 bases from J, the junction contained 15 bases not matched to a gene. Source material: PBMCs. The V call is TRBV4-1, the J call TRBJ2-7; 7 bases are shared with TRBD2. This sequence originates from a woman in her twenties or thirties in good health and CMV-seronegative. The DNA of the CDR3 is TGCGCCAGCAGCCAAGTGGGGGGGATAACGGCTCCGGGCGAGCAGTACTTC. Its protein product is CASSQVGGITAPGEQYF.